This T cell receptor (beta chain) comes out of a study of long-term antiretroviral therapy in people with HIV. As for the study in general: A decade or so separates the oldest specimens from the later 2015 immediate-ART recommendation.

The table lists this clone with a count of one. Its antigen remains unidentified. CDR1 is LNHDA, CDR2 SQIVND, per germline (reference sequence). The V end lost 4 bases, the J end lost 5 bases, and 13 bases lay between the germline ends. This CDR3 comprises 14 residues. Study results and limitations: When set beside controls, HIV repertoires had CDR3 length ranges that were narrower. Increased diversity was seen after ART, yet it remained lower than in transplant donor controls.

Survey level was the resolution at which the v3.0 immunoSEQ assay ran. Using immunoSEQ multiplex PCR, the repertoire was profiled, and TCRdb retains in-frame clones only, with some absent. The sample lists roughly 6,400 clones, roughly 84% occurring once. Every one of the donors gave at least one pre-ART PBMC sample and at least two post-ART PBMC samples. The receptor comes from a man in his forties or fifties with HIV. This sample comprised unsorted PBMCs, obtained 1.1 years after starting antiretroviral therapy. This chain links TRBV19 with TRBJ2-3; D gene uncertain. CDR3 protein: CASSRTAARDTQYF. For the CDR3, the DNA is TGTGCCAGTAGTAGGACGGCTGCACGAGATACGCAGTATTTT.